A single T cell receptor beta chain is shown here with its context. There are many counts of this clonotype. The antigen it binds to is not known. Nothing much larger sits one base from this clone, and base qualities are not available. Library generation was performed with RACE. These reads were obtained on a NextSeq 500. During library preparation, unique molecular identifiers were attached to individual cDNA molecules so that TCRs could be counted quantitatively and reproducibly. For every blood RNA sample, sequencing covered both the TCR alpha and TCR beta chains. The paper's processing steps were these. A median of about 100,000 TCRs per sample was observed, with a range of about 20,000 to 750,000. The Decombinator software suite was used to annotate the V, J and CDR3 of the TCR reads. To make PS versus PT1 abundance plots, every sample was subsampled to the same number of TCRs (28,000). Expanded TCRs were defined as absent before sensitization and observed at least eight times at the 2-week time point. In-frame beta chains were kept once TCRdb had trimmed the public reads at Q25 with fastp and called clones with MiXCR. Entries are consolidated by CDR3 protein sequence, retaining the most common genes and DNA. The V and J calls were determined by TCRdb, not by the authors. The sample yields roughly 40,000 distinct CDR3 sequences; about 10% were counted once. Less than 6.5% of the sample belongs to the ten largest clones.

Germline trimming: 4 bases from V, 0 bases from J; junction bases outside gene matches: 7. Looking up the germline V gene (reference sequence) yields CDR1 LGHDT and CDR2 YNNKEL. The CDR3, cysteine through phenylalanine, is 16 amino acids long. Solely the CDR3 DNA is kept, with 48 bases framed from the first base. This entry comes from a study of human T cells and chemical hapten exposure (dated by TCRdb to about 2021). Describing the broader study: For sensitization, 2% DPC in acetone was applied to a roughly 2 cm by roughly 2 cm area of upper inner arm skin. Peripheral blood TCR repertoire changes were tracked in vivo in alopecia patients during primary and secondary sensitization to the hapten diphenylcyclopropenone (DPC). Throughout the study period of roughly 24 weeks, patients also received therapeutic DPC doses to the scalp every week. Patient blood was sampled pre-sensitization (week 0) and at 2, 6 and about 24 weeks after DPC sensitization. Patch tests used Finn chambers with 0.01% DPC on the upper back, scored after 6 days by International Contact Dermatitis Research Group standards. Libraries were pooled for sequencing, and variation in per-sample TCR yields was attributed mainly to small differences in library volumes within the pool. Around 29 alopecia patients provided blood for TCR sequencing at one to four time points (pre-sensitization, 2, 6 and 24 weeks). Alopecia areata with under or over 50% scalp involvement, alopecia totalis and alopecia universalis were represented in the patient cohort, which was mostly female.

The full study reports these points: All patients had alopecia, a presumed autoimmune disease, so their immune response might differ from that of healthy individuals. Repeated subsampling changed both the strength of the expansion versus patch-test correlation and the threshold at which the correlation became significant. A positive correlation was found between the number of PT1 expanded TCRs and patch test score, with significance reached at thresholds 8, 16 and 32 but not 4. DPC sensitization did not change the number of TCRs with a frequency above 1 in 1000, and there was no evidence of changes in global repertoire structure. Expanded TCRs formed significantly more large CDR3 similarity clusters than pre-sensitization or healthy control sets, consistent with antigen-driven responses.

The sample's time point label, decoded: pre-sensitization, week 0. In the paper's terms, the treatment or condition label means: therapeutic diphenylcyclopropenone sensitization with weekly scalp DPC. Blood at each patch-test visit was drawn before the patch test was applied. To be eligible, patients had to be aged 18 to 70, diagnosed with alopecia and judged suitable for DPC therapy, while pregnant patients were excluded. Total RNA was isolated from unfractionated whole blood collected in Tempus Blood RNA tubes. The receptor chain draws on TRBV3-1 and TRBJ2-7; TRBD2 matches 9 bases in the middle. The sequence was collected from a man aged 25-45 years with alopecia areata. Some clones in this sample may be carry-over from other donors' samples. The specimen was whole blood, collected in connection with sensitization to the hapten diphenylcyclopropenone (DPC). The bases are TGTGCCAGCAGCCCAACTAGCGGGCGAAGCTCCTACGAGCAGTACTTC. Translated, it reads CASSPTSGRSSYEQYF.